This paragraph reports one TCR beta chain. Its antigen is as yet unknown. The CDR3 covers 15 residues. Germline-derived CDR1 and CDR2 are DFQATT and SNEGSKA (reference sequence). Trimming stripped 4 bases from V and 5 bases from J, with 18 bases between. The sample comes from a study of T cells in Graves' hyperthyroidism and ophthalmopathy. Patients with ophthalmopathy all had a Clinical Activity Score of at least 3, a NOSPECS grade of at least 4 and duration under 3 months. Reasons for excluding patients were uncontrolled infection, other autoimmune disease, pregnancy or lactation. TCR beta CDR3 regions were amplified from RNA. First-round RT-PCR with HTBI primers amplified the TCR CDR3 region. A single record per CDR3 protein comes from TCRdb applying MiXCR to the multiplex PCR reads. This table has about 400,000 distinct CDR3 sequences, under 15% appearing once. Notes on the study in general: Blood shared most expanded thyroid clonotypes above 0.001.

The clonotype was recovered from a man between 18 and 29 years old with Graves' ophthalmopathy. The rearrangement uses TRBV20-1 and TRBJ1-5, with D uncertain. The sequencing input was blood. The CDR3 bases are TGCAGTGCTACCGTTATGGGCGGGAGGGATCAGCCCCAGCATTTT. Amino acid sequence: CSATVMGGRDQPQHF.